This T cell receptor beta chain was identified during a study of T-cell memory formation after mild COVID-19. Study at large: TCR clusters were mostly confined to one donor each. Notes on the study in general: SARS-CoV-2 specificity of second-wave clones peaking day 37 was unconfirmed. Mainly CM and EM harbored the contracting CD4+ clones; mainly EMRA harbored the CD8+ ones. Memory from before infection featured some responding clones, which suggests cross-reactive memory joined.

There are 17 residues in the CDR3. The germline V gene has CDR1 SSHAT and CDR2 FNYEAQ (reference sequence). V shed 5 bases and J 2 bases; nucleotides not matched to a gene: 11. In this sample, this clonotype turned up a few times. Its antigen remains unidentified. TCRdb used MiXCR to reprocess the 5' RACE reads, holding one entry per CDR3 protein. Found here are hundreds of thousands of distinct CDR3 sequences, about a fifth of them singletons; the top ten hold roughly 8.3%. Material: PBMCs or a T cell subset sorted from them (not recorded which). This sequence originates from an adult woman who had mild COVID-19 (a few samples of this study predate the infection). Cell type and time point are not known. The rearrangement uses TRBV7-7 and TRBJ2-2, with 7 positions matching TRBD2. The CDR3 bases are TGTGCCAGCAGCCCCGTTGCGAGCGGGGTCAACACCGGGGAGCTGTTTTTT. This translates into CASSPVASGVNTGELFF.